This TCR beta chain came from a study of T cell repertoires in cytomegalovirus infection. Each CDR3 protein gets one entry after TCRdb re-called the reads with MiXCR. Here the sample spans approximately 700,000 distinct CDR3 sequences, 35% being singletons. CDR1 is SGHDT and CDR2 is YYEEEE in the germline V gene. Trimming took 4 bases from V and 4 from J, leaving 20 bases between them. The CDR3 is 16 residues long. Specimen: PBMCs. This TCR was recovered from a human donor in good health (CMV status not recorded). Some clones in this sample may be carry-over from other donors' samples. This chain connects TRBV5-6 to TRBJ1-2; D not certain. The CDR3 coding sequence is TGTGCCAGCAGCACCCCCCCCTTGAGGTCACGCTATGGCTACACCTTC. This gives the protein CASSTPPLRSRYGYTF. Full variable domain (rest looked up from reference TRBV5-6 and TRBJ1-2): DAGVTQSPTHLIKTRGQQVTLRCSPKSGHDTVSWYQQALGQGPQFIFQYYEEEERQRGNFPDRFSGHQFPNYSSELNVNALLLGDSALYLCASSTPPLRSRYGYTFGSGTRLTVV.